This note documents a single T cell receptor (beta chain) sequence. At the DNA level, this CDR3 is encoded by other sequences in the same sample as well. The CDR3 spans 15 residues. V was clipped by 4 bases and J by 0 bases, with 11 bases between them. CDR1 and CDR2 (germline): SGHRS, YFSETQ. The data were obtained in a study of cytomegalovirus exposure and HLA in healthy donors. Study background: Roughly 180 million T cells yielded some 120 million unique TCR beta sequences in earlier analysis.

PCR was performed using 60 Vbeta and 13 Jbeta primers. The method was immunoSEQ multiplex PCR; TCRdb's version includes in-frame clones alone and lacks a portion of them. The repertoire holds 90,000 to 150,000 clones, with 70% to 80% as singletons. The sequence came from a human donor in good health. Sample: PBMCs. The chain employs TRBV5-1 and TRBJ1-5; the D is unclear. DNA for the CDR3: TGCGCCAGCAGCCCGGGTACTAATAGCAATCAGCCCCAGCATTTT. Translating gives CASSPGTNSNQPQHF.